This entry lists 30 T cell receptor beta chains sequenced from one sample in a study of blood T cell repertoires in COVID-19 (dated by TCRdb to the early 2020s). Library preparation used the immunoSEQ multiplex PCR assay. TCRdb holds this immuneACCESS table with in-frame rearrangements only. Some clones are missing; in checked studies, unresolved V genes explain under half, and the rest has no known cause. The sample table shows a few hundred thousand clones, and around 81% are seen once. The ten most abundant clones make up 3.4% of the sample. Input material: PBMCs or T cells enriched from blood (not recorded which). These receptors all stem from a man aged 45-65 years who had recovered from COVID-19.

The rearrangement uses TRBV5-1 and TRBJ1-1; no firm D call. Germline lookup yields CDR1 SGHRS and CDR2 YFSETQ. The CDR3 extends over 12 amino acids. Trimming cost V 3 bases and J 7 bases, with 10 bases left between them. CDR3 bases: TGCGCCAGCAGCTCAATGGAGGGTGAAGCTTTCTTT. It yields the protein CASSSMEGEAFF.

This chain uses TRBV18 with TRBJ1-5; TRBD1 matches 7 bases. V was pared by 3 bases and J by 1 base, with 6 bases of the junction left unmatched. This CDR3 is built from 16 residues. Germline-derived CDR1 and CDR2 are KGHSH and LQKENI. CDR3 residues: CASSPLGGRSNQPQHF. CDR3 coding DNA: TGTGCCAGCTCACCCCTAGGGGGCCGGAGCAATCAGCCCCAGCATTTT.

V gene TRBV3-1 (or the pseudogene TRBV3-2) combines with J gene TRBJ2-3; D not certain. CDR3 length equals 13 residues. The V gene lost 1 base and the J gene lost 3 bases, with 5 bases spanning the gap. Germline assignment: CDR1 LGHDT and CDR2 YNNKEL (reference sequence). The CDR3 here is CASSQGGTDTQYF. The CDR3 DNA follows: TGTGCCAGCAGCCAAGGAGGAACAGATACGCAGTATTTT.

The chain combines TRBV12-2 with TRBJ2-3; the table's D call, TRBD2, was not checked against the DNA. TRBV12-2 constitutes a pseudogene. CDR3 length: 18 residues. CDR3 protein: CASRPPGGRGRGADTQYF. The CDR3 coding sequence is TGTGCAAGTCGCCCCCCGGGAGGGCGCGGGAGAGGGGCAGATACGCAGTATTTT.

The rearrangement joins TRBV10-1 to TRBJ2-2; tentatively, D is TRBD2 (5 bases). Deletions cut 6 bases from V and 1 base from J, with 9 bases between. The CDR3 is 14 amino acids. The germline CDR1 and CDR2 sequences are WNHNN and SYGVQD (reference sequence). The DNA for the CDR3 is TGCGCCAGCAGACCGGACTGGAACACCGGGGAGCTGTTTTTT. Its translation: CASRPDWNTGELFF.

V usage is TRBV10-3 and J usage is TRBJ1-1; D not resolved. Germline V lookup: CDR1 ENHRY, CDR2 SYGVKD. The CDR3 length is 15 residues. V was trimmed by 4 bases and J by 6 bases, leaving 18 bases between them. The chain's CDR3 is CAISVGTPTASEAFF. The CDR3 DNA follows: TGTGCCATCAGTGTGGGCACACCAACCGCTTCTGAAGCTTTCTTT.

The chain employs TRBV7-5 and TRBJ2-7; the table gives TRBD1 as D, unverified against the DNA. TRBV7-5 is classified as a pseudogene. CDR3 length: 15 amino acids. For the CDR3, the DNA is TGTGCCAGAAGCCGCCAGGGGTCCCCTGCCTACGAGCAGTACTTC. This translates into CARSRQGSPAYEQYF.

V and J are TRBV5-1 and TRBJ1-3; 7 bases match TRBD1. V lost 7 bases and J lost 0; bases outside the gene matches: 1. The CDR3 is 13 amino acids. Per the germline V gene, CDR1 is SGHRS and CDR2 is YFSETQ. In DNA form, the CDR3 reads TGCGCCAGCGGGACAGACTCTGGAAACACCATATATTTT. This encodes CASGTDSGNTIYF.

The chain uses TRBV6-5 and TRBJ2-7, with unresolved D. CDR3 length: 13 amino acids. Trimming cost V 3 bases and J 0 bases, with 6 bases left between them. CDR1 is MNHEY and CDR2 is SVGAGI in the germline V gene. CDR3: CASSYKSSYEQYF. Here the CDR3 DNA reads TGTGCCAGCAGTTATAAGAGCTCCTACGAGCAGTACTTC.

CDR3 sequence reads: CASSLEGGRYGYTF. The CDR3 nucleotides are TGTGCCAGCAGCTTAGAAGGGGGCCGCTATGGCTACACCTTC. This chain connects TRBV7-9 to TRBJ1-2; 7 bases align to TRBD1. The CDR3 covers 14 residues. J gave up 4 bases and V 1 base, and 3 bases lay outside the gene matches. From germline, CDR1 is SEHNR and CDR2 FQNEAQ (reference sequence).

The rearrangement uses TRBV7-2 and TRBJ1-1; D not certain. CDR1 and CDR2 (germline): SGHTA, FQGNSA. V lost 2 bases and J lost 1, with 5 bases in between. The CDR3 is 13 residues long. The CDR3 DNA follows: TGTGCCAGCAGCTTACAACAGAACACTGAAGCTTTCTTT. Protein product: CASSLQQNTEAFF.

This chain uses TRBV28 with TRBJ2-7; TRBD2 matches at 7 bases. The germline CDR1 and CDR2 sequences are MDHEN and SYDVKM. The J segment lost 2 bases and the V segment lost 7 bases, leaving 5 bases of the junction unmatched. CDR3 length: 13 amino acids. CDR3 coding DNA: TGTGCCAGCACGACTAGCCTCACCTACGAGCAGTACTTC. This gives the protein CASTTSLTYEQYF.

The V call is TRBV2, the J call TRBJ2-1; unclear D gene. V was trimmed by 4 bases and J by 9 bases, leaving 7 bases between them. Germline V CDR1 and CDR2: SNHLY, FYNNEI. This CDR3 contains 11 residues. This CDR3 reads CASSVGVEQFF. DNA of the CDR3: TGTGCCAGCAGTGTAGGAGTTGAGCAGTTCTTC.

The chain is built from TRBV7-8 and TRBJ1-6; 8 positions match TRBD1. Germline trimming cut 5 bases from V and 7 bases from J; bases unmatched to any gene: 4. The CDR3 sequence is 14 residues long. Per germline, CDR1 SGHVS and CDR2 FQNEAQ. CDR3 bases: TGTGCCAGCAGCCTGGACAGGGCGAATTCACCCCTCCACTTT. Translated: CASSLDRANSPLHF.

The CDR3 region has the DNA TGTGCCAGCAGCTCCGGGACTTCTAATTCACCCCTCCACTTT. It specifies CASSSGTSNSPLHF. The chain employs TRBV3-1 (or the pseudogene TRBV3-2) and TRBJ1-6, with D perhaps matching TRBD1 (5 bases). This CDR3 region has 14 residues. Germline V gives CDR1 LGHDT, CDR2 YNNKEL (reference sequence). V was shortened by 5 bases and J by 6 bases, with 11 bases between the two germline ends.

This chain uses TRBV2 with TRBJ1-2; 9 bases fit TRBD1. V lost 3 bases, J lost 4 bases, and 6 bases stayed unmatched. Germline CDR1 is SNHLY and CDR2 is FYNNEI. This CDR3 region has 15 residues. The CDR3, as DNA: TGTGCCAGCAGTGAGGGACAGGGTCCCAGCTATGGCTACACCTTC. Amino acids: CASSEGQGPSYGYTF.

DNA of the CDR3: TGTGCTAGTGGACCACGGACAGGCCTCTACGAGCAGTACTTC. Translating gives CASGPRTGLYEQYF. The rearrangement links TRBV12-5 to TRBJ2-7; 7 nucleotides align to TRBD1. The trim removed 6 bases at V and 3 bases at J, leaving 8 bases unmatched. The CDR3 consists of 14 residues. CDR1 and CDR2 (germline): LGHNT, FRNRAP.

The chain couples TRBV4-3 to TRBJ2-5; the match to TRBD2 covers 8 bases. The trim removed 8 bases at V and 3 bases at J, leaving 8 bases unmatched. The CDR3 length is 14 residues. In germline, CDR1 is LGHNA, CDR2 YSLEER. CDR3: CASGQIAGKETQYF. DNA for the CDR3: TGCGCCAGCGGACAAATAGCGGGAAAAGAGACCCAGTACTTC.

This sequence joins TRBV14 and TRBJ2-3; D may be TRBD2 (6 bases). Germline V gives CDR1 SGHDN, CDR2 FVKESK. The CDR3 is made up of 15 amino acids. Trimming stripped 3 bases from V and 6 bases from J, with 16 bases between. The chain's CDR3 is CASSQLLAGSDTQYF. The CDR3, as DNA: TGTGCCAGCAGCCAGCTCCTCGCGGGGTCGGATACGCAGTATTTT.

CDR3 coding DNA: TGTGCCAGCACTCGGACTCGAGGCACCGGGGAGCTGTTTTTT. This sequence encodes CASTRTRGTGELFF. The genes are TRBV27 and TRBJ2-2, with D possibly TRBD2 on 5 matching bases. The CDR3 has 14 residues. Trimming pared 7 bases from V and 4 bases from J, leaving 13 bases between. The germline CDR1 and CDR2 sequences are MNHEY and SMNVEV (reference sequence).

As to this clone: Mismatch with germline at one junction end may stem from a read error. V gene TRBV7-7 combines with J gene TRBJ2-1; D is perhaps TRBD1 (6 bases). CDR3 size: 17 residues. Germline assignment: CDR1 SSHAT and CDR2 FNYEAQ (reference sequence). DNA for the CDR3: TGTGCTAGCAGCTTAGCCCCCACAGGGAACTTTGACAATGAGCAGTTCTTC. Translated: CASSLAPTGNFDNEQFF.

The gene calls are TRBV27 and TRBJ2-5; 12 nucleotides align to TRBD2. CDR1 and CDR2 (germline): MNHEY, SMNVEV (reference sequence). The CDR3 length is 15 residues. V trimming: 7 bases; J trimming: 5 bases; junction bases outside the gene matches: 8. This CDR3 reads CASISSGGALETQYF. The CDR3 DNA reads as TGTGCCAGCATATCTAGCGGGGGGGCACTGGAGACCCAGTACTTC.

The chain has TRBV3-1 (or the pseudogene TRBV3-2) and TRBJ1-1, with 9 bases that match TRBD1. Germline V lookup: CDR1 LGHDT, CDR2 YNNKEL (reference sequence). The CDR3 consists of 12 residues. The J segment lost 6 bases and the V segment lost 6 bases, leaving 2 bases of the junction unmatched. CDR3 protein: CASRQGAAEAFF. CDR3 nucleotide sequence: TGTGCCAGCAGACAGGGGGCAGCTGAAGCTTTCTTT.

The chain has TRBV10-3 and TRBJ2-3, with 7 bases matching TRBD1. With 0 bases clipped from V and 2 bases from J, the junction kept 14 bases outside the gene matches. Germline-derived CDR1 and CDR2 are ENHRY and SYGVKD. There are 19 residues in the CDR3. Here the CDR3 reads CAISESNSMGQQATDTQYF. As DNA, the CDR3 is TGTGCCATCAGTGAGTCGAATTCCATGGGACAGCAGGCCACAGATACGCAGTATTTT.

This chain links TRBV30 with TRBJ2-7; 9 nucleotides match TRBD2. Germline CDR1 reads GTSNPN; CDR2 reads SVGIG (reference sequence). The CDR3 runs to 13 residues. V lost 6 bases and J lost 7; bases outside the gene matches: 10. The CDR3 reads CACLASGVVEQYF. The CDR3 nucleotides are TGTGCCTGCCTGGCTAGCGGGGTGGTTGAGCAGTACTTC.

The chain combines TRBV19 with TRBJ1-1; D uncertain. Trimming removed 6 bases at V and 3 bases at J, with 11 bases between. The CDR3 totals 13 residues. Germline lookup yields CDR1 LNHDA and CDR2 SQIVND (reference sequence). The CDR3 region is CASSQKRDTEAFF. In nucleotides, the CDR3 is TGTGCCAGTAGCCAAAAGCGGGACACTGAAGCTTTCTTT.

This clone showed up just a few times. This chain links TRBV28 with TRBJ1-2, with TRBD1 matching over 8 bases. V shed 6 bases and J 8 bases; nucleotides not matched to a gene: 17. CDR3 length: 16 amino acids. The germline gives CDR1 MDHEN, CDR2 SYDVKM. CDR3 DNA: TGTGCCAGCAGGCTCCCGGGGCCCGGGACAGGCCAGGGCTACACCTTC. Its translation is CASRLPGPGTGQGYTF.

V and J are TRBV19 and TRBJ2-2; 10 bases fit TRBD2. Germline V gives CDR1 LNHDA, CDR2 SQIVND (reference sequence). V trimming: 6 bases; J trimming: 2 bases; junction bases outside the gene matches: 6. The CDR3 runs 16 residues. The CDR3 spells CASSRLAGENTGELFF. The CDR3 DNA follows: TGTGCCAGTAGCCGCCTAGCGGGGGAAAACACCGGGGAGCTGTTTTTT.

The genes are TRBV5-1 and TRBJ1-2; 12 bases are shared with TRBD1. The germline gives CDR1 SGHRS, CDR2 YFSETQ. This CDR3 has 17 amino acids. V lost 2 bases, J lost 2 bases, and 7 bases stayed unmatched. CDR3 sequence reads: CASSFPGTGGPNYGYTF. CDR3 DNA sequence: TGCGCCAGCAGCTTCCCCGGGACAGGGGGCCCGAACTATGGCTACACCTTC.

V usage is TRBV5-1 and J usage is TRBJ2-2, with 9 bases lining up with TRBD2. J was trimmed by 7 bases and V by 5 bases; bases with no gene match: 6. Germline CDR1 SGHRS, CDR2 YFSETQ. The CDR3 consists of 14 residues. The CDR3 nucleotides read TGCGCCAGCAGTTTAGCGGGAGCGGACGGGGAGCTGTTTTTT. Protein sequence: CASSLAGADGELFF.